The next 27 T cell receptor beta chains were all read from a single sample in a study of T cell repertoires in cytomegalovirus infection. TCRdb used MiXCR to reprocess the reads, holding one entry per CDR3 protein. In the table there are about 260,000 distinct CDR3 sequences, roughly 15% of which are singletons. The sample was PBMCs. The receptors were gathered from a human donor in good health (CMV status not recorded). Some clones in this sample may be carry-over from other donors' samples.

This clonotype was detected a few times. The rearrangement links TRBV15 to TRBJ2-7; 7 bases agree with TRBD1. With 1 base clipped from V and 4 bases from J, the junction kept 7 bases outside the gene matches. The CDR3 length is 15 residues. Germline V gene data show CDR1 as LNHNV and CDR2 as YYDKDF (reference sequence). The CDR3 loop reads CATSRVEARGYEQYF. DNA for the CDR3: TGTGCCACCAGCAGAGTAGAGGCCAGGGGGTACGAGCAGTACTTC.

This clonotype was seen many times. The chain recombines TRBV7-3 with TRBJ2-3; 10 nucleotides match TRBD1. There are 15 residues in the CDR3. Germline V gives CDR1 SGHTA, CDR2 FQGTGA. J was trimmed by 0 bases and V by 6 bases; bases with no gene match: 3. This chain's CDR3 is CASRPDRGSTDTQYF. CDR3 bases: TGTGCCAGCAGGCCGGACAGGGGGAGCACAGATACGCAGTATTTT.

In this sample, this clonotype turned up many times. The chain carries TRBV7-8 and TRBJ2-2, with D unclear. The CDR3 length is 16 residues. Germline V gene data show CDR1 as SGHVS and CDR2 as FQNEAQ. Trimming stripped 5 bases from V and 2 bases from J, with 15 bases between. In nucleotides, the CDR3 is TGTGCCAGCAGCATAAGGTCGCAGGTTAACACCGGGGAGCTGTTTTTT. It codes for CASSIRSQVNTGELFF.

The chain uses TRBV29-1 and TRBJ1-5, with D perhaps TRBD1 (6 bases). The CDR3 extends over 13 amino acids. The V end lost 6 bases, the J end lost 1 base, and 10 bases lay between the germline ends. CDR1 and CDR2 from the germline V gene are SQVTM and ANQGSEA. For the CDR3, the DNA is TGCAGCGTGTCACAGGGAAGCAATCAGCCCCAGCATTTT. Its protein is CSVSQGSNQPQHF.

This clonotype came up a few times. CDR3 sequence: CASSGLAENNEQFF. The CDR3 nucleotides read TGTGCCAGCAGCGGACTAGCGGAAAACAATGAGCAGTTCTTC. This chain uses TRBV9 with TRBJ2-1, with 9 positions matching TRBD2. The germline V gene has CDR1 SGDLS and CDR2 YYNGEE. The junction had 3 bases not matched to a gene; V was cut back by 3 bases and J by 5 bases. The CDR3 is 14 residues long.

This clonotype was recorded at least ten times. This chain connects TRBV7-2 to TRBJ2-3; 7 nucleotides match TRBD2. The germline V gene has CDR1 SGHTA and CDR2 FQGNSA. This CDR3 comprises 16 residues. V shed 4 bases, J shed 2 bases, and the junction held 9 bases outside the gene matches. CDR3 coding DNA: TGTGCCAGCAGCTGGAGGCCGGGACTACCCACAGATACGCAGTATTTT. It encodes CASSWRPGLPTDTQYF.

The chain combines TRBV2 with TRBJ1-5, with unresolved D. Deletions cut 4 bases from V and 5 bases from J, with 6 bases between. Germline assignment: CDR1 SNHLY and CDR2 FYNNEI. The CDR3 length is 12 residues. The CDR3 sequence is CASSGGDQPQHF. The CDR3 region has the DNA TGTGCCAGCAGTGGCGGAGATCAGCCCCAGCATTTT.

This clonotype showed up just a few times. The rearrangement links TRBV19 to TRBJ1-2; TRBD1 might be the D (6 bases). This CDR3 is built from 15 residues. V was shortened by 11 bases and J by 3 bases, with 22 bases between the two germline ends. The germline V gene encodes CDR1 LNHDA and CDR2 SQIVND (reference sequence). CDR3 amino acids: CAAGAGGLGDYGYTF. For the CDR3, the DNA is TGTGCCGCCGGGGCCGGGGGGCTTGGCGACTATGGCTACACCTTC.

This clonotype was observed at least ten times. The genes are TRBV10-3 and TRBJ1-2, with 7 bases fitting TRBD1. Trimming at V came to 6 bases and at J to 8 bases, leaving 9 bases not matched to a gene. The germline gives CDR1 ENHRY, CDR2 SYGVKD. CDR3 size: 13 residues. CDR3 sequence reads: CAIRLTGARGYTF. Here the CDR3 DNA reads TGTGCCATCAGACTCACAGGGGCTCGCGGCTACACCTTC.

V usage is TRBV3-1 and J usage is TRBJ2-5; D may correspond to TRBD1 or TRBD2 (6 bases each). The CDR3 is 18 amino acids. Germline V gene sequence: CDR1 LGHDT, CDR2 YNNKEL (reference sequence). V dropped 0 bases and J dropped 1 base, with 18 bases sitting between them. As DNA, the CDR3 is TGTGCCAGCAGCCAAGATGGGGGCGGGGACTTGCCCCAAGAGACCCAGTACTTC. This codes for CASSQDGGGDLPQETQYF.

This clonotype was detected a few times. The V call is TRBV5-1, the J call TRBJ2-1, with a weak D call TRBD2 (5 bases). Germline CDR1 and CDR2: SGHRS and YFSETQ. The CDR3 totals 14 residues. V was clipped by 4 bases and J by 8 bases, with 16 bases between them. The CDR3 reads CASSVGPTGDEQFF. As DNA, the CDR3 is TGCGCCAGCAGCGTGGGTCCCACCGGGGATGAGCAGTTCTTC.

This clonotype was found many times. The chain carries TRBV11-2 and TRBJ2-5, with 10 nucleotides matching TRBD1. The V gene's germline CDR1 is SGHAT and CDR2 FQNNGV. After removal of 0 bases from V and 7 bases from J, the junction contained 11 bases not matched to a gene. The CDR3 is 17 amino acids. The CDR3 coding sequence is TGTGCCAGCAGCTTAGATCTCGCGACAGGGGGCTTCGGGACCCAGTACTTC. Its protein is CASSLDLATGGFGTQYF.

The chain has TRBV5-6 and TRBJ2-5; D might be TRBD1 (6 bases). Germline loops: CDR1 SGHDT, CDR2 YYEEEE. V lost 2 bases and J lost 3, with 11 bases in between. This CDR3 comprises 14 residues. The CDR3 protein is CASSFLNREETQYF. CDR3 DNA: TGTGCCAGCAGCTTCTTAAACAGGGAAGAGACCCAGTACTTC. Based on the CDR3 plus reference TRBV5-6 and TRBJ2-5, the full variable domain is DAGVTQSPTHLIKTRGQQVTLRCSPKSGHDTVSWYQQALGQGPQFIFQYYEEEERQRGNFPDRFSGHQFPNYSSELNVNALLLGDSALYLCASSFLNREETQYFGPGTRLLVL.

The rearrangement uses TRBV19 and TRBJ2-3, with 9 bases matching TRBD1. In germline, CDR1 is LNHDA, CDR2 SQIVND (reference sequence). V was clipped by 5 bases and J by 5 bases; unmatched bases: 5. CDR3 length: 14 residues. In DNA form, the CDR3 reads TGTGCCAGTAGTCCACAGGGGGCCGGAGATACGCAGTATTTT. Its protein is CASSPQGAGDTQYF.

In its sample, this clonotype was seen a few times. The rearrangement uses TRBV7-9 and TRBJ1-6; TRBD1 aligns across 9 bases. The CDR3 totals 16 residues. With V trimmed by 5 bases and J by 7 bases, 9 bases remained unmatched. Germline CDR1 is SEHNR and CDR2 is FQNEAQ (reference sequence). CDR3 amino acids: CASSPGSGTGNSPLHF. In nucleotides, the CDR3 is TGTGCCAGCAGCCCGGGTTCCGGGACAGGGAATTCACCCCTCCACTTT.

The CDR3 is CSVEGRGQETQYF. CDR3 in DNA: TGCAGCGTTGAGGGCAGGGGCCAAGAGACCCAGTACTTC. V is TRBV29-1 and J is TRBJ2-5; a possible D gene is TRBD1 (6 bases). CDR1 and CDR2 from the germline V gene are SQVTM and ANQGSEA. This CDR3 has 13 residues. V gave up 3 bases and J gave up 1 base, with 9 bases separating them. Full variable domain (rest looked up from reference TRBV29-1 and TRBJ2-5): SAVISQKPSRDICQRGTSLTIQCQVDSQVTMMFWYRQQPGQSLTLIATANQGSEATYESGFVIDKFPISRPNLTFSTLTVSNMSPEDSSIYLCSVEGRGQETQYFGPGTRLLVL.

This clonotype showed up just a few times. This sequence joins TRBV20-1 and TRBJ2-4; D possibly corresponds to TRBD1 (8 bases). Trimming removed 6 bases at V and 8 bases at J, with 20 bases between. The CDR3 runs 14 residues. The germline gives CDR1 DFQATT, CDR2 SNEGSKA (reference sequence). This CDR3 is CSATPWTGRDIQYF. The CDR3 nucleotides read TGCAGTGCCACCCCCTGGACAGGGAGGGACATTCAGTACTTC.

The CDR3 DNA reads TGTGCCAGCTCACCACAGGGAGGCGGCGAGACCCAGTACTTC. This translates into CASSPQGGGETQYF. This sequence joins TRBV18 and TRBJ2-5; the D gene is possibly TRBD2 (6 bases). The CDR3 consists of 14 residues. V dropped 1 base and J dropped 5 bases, with 11 bases sitting between them. Per germline, CDR1 KGHSH and CDR2 LQKENI.

This clonotype was observed a handful of times. Written as DNA, the CDR3 is TGCGCCAGCAGGCTCCGGGGCCAGAGGAACACTGAAGCTTTCTTT. Protein sequence: CASRLRGQRNTEAFF. The chain combines TRBV5-1 with TRBJ1-1, with D possibly TRBD1 on 5 matching bases. The CDR3 loop spans 15 amino acids. V shed 5 bases and J shed 1 base, with 15 bases lying between them. Germline V gives CDR1 SGHRS, CDR2 YFSETQ.

This clonotype was seen at least ten times. The chain carries TRBV4-1 and TRBJ2-7; D might be TRBD1 or TRBD2, each matching 6 bases. The V end was cut by 3 bases, the J end by 1 base, with 13 bases between. The length of the CDR3 is 15 residues. CDR1 and CDR2 from the germline V gene are MGHRA and YSYEKL. CDR3 in amino acids: CASSQETGRSYEQYF. The DNA for the CDR3 is TGCGCCAGCAGCCAGGAAACAGGGAGGTCCTACGAGCAGTACTTC.

This clonotype was recorded a few times. The chain employs TRBV7-8 and TRBJ1-5; D remains ambiguous. V lost 3 bases and J 5 bases, leaving 8 bases between the germline ends. The CDR3 extends over 13 amino acids. Looked up from germline, CDR1 is SGHVS and CDR2 is FQNEAQ. The CDR3 DNA sequence: TGTGCCAGCAGCTTGTCTGAGTATCAGCCCCAGCATTTT. It specifies CASSLSEYQPQHF.

The V gene is TRBV6-2 or TRBV6-3, the J gene TRBJ2-3; the match to TRBD2 covers 8 bases. This CDR3 is built from 15 residues. Per germline, CDR1 MNHEY and CDR2 SVGEGT. The V segment lost 3 bases and the J segment 4 bases; nucleotides outside the gene matches: 6. The CDR3: CASSYLSGGADTQYF. CDR3 bases: TGTGCCAGCAGTTATCTATCCGGGGGGGCAGATACGCAGTATTTT.

The chain has TRBV20-1 and TRBJ1-2; D not certain. Trimming stripped 0 bases from V and 6 bases from J, with 8 bases between. The CDR3 length is 12 residues. Germline-derived CDR1 and CDR2 are DFQATT and SNEGSKA (reference sequence). Written as DNA, the CDR3 is TGCAGTGCTAGAGAATACGGAAATGGCTACACCTTC. Protein sequence: CSAREYGNGYTF.

The chain carries TRBV20-1 and TRBJ1-1, with D perhaps matching TRBD1 (5 bases). The germline gives CDR1 DFQATT, CDR2 SNEGSKA (reference sequence). V dropped 5 bases and J dropped 0 bases, with 10 bases sitting between them. The CDR3 sequence is 13 residues long. CDR3 amino acids: CSAWTYMNTEAFF. In nucleotides, the CDR3 is TGCAGTGCTTGGACATACATGAACACTGAAGCTTTCTTT.

This sequence joins TRBV28 and TRBJ2-7, with 8 bases lining up with TRBD2. The V gene end was trimmed by 7 bases and the J gene end by 0 bases; junction bases not matched to a gene: 5. The CDR3 consists of 14 residues. The V gene's germline CDR1 is MDHEN and CDR2 SYDVKM. CDR3: CASKPAGVSYEQYF. Here the CDR3 DNA reads TGTGCCAGCAAACCAGCGGGGGTCTCCTACGAGCAGTACTTC.

V usage is TRBV6-2 or TRBV6-3 and J usage is TRBJ1-2; 9 bases fit TRBD1. The CDR3 loop spans 11 amino acids. Germline loops: CDR1 MNHEY, CDR2 SVGEGT. J gave up 10 bases and V 5 bases, and 2 bases lay outside the gene matches. CDR3 protein: CASSRQGDYTF. CDR3 DNA: TGTGCCAGCAGTCGACAGGGGGACTACACCTTC.

This clonotype was picked up one time. This chain joins TRBV9 and TRBJ2-2, with TRBD1 matching 7 bases. The V segment lost 0 bases and the J segment 6 bases; nucleotides outside the gene matches: 8. In germline, CDR1 is SGDLS, CDR2 YYNGEE. The CDR3 is made up of 16 amino acids. The CDR3 DNA reads TGTGCCAGCAGCGTAGCTGCGACAGGGCCCGCCGGGGAGCTGTTTTTT. Residues: CASSVAATGPAGELFF.